This is a list of T cell receptor beta chains from one sample in a study of T cell changes during pregnancy in multiple sclerosis. The assay was immunoSEQ multiplex PCR, and TCRdb's table has in-frame clones only and misses some. This sample has 75,000 to 80,000 clones, with around 95% found just once. Sequences were derived from peripheral blood, sampled in the second trimester of pregnancy. The receptors were gathered from a female donor in good health, enrolled as a control in a pregnancy study. Each CDR3 is given with its conserved first and last residue. The order of the fields is clone size, J gene, D gene, V gene, CDR3 protein, CDR3 DNA. D genes are given only for firm matches. Clone size is shown for a subset of rows, as once, few, many or a class of expanded clone.

abundance: once
j_gene: TRBJ1-1
d_gene: TRBD1
v_gene: TRBV5-5
CDR3aa: CASSVTGPLNTEAFF
CDR3nt: TGTGCCAGCAGCGTGACAGGGCCTTTGAACACTGAAGCTTTCTTT

abundance: .
j_gene: TRBJ1-2
d_gene: TRBD1
v_gene: TRBV18
CDR3aa: CASSLQGVEDGYTF
CDR3nt: TGTGCCAGCTCACTCCAGGGGGTGGAGGATGGCTACACCTTC

abundance: .
j_gene: TRBJ1-2
d_gene: .
v_gene: TRBV27
CDR3aa: CASSLKPTGTKNGYTF
CDR3nt: TGTGCCAGCAGTTTAAAGCCCACAGGGACAAAGAATGGCTACACCTTC

abundance: .
j_gene: TRBJ2-5
d_gene: TRBD1
v_gene: TRBV5-1
CDR3aa: CASSLGDRDRETQYF
CDR3nt: TGCGCCAGCAGCTTGGGGGACAGGGACCGAGAGACCCAGTACTTC

abundance: .
j_gene: TRBJ2-2
d_gene: .
v_gene: TRBV29-1
CDR3aa: CSVVSTTGELFF
CDR3nt: TGCAGCGTTGTTAGTACCACCGGGGAGCTGTTTTTT

abundance: .
j_gene: TRBJ2-1
d_gene: .
v_gene: TRBV5-4
CDR3aa: CASSLPGSSYNEQFF
CDR3nt: TGTGCCAGCAGCTTGCCGGGAAGCTCCTACAATGAGCAGTTCTTC

abundance: .
j_gene: TRBJ1-1
d_gene: TRBD1
v_gene: TRBV6-5
CDR3aa: CASSYSPRTGGTEAFF
CDR3nt: TGTGCCAGCAGTTACTCTCCACGGACAGGGGGCACTGAAGCTTTCTTT

abundance: .
j_gene: TRBJ2-5
d_gene: .
v_gene: TRBV5-1
CDR3aa: CASSLGSGKETQYF
CDR3nt: TGCGCCAGCAGCTTGGGGTCGGGGAAAGAGACCCAGTACTTC

abundance: few
j_gene: TRBJ1-1
d_gene: .
v_gene: TRBV19
CDR3aa: CASSPRINTEAFF
CDR3nt: TGTGCCAGTAGCCCCAGGATCAACACTGAAGCTTTCTTT

abundance: .
j_gene: TRBJ1-4
d_gene: .
v_gene: TRBV7-9
CDR3aa: CASSLPTGSTNEKLFF
CDR3nt: TGTGCCAGCAGTTTACCAACGGGTTCAACTAATGAAAAACTGTTTTTT

abundance: .
j_gene: TRBJ2-5
d_gene: .
v_gene: TRBV14
CDR3aa: CASSQIREETQYF
CDR3nt: TGTGCCAGCAGCCAAATACGAGAAGAGACCCAGTACTTC

abundance: .
j_gene: TRBJ2-1
d_gene: .
v_gene: TRBV4-2
CDR3aa: CASSQERFGNDEQFF
CDR3nt: TGTGCCAGCAGCCAAGAACGATTCGGGAACGATGAGCAGTTCTTC

abundance: .
j_gene: TRBJ2-7
d_gene: .
v_gene: TRBV7-6
CDR3aa: CASSLIFSSGPGEQYF
CDR3nt: TGTGCCAGCAGCTTAATTTTTTCCTCCGGCCCGGGTGAGCAGTACTTC

abundance: .
j_gene: TRBJ1-2
d_gene: .
v_gene: TRBV30
CDR3aa: CAWSEDSAWDKGYTF
CDR3nt: TGTGCCTGGAGTGAGGACAGCGCTTGGGACAAAGGCTACACCTTC

abundance: .
j_gene: TRBJ1-1
d_gene: TRBD1
v_gene: TRBV12-5
CDR3aa: CASGYRGLDTEAFF
CDR3nt: TGTGCTAGTGGGTACAGGGGATTGGACACTGAAGCTTTCTTT

abundance: .
j_gene: TRBJ1-2
d_gene: TRBD1
v_gene: TRBV4-3
CDR3aa: CASSPGQGGYGYTF
CDR3nt: TGCGCCAGCAGCCCTGGACAGGGTGGCTATGGCTACACCTTC

abundance: .
j_gene: TRBJ1-2
d_gene: TRBD1
v_gene: TRBV27
CDR3aa: CASSLVGQGWGYTF
CDR3nt: TGTGCCAGCAGTTTAGTAGGACAGGGATGGGGCTACACCTTC

abundance: .
j_gene: TRBJ1-2
d_gene: .
v_gene: TRBV19
CDR3aa: CASSIEPETGGYTF
CDR3nt: TGTGCCAGTAGTATCGAGCCGGAAACAGGTGGCTACACCTTC

abundance: .
j_gene: TRBJ2-7
d_gene: .
v_gene: TRBV18
CDR3aa: CASSPGRQGTSYEQYF
CDR3nt: TGTGCCAGCTCACCAGGGCGGCAGGGGACCTCCTACGAGCAGTACTTC

abundance: .
j_gene: TRBJ2-1
d_gene: .
v_gene: TRBV5-6
CDR3aa: CASSLAYSLSYNEQFF
CDR3nt: TGTGCCAGCAGCTTGGCTTACAGCTTGTCCTACAATGAGCAGTTCTTC

abundance: .
j_gene: TRBJ1-6
d_gene: TRBD1
v_gene: TRBV23-1
CDR3aa: CASSPKTRDRGSPLHF
CDR3nt: TGCGCCAGCAGTCCCAAAACCCGGGACAGGGGTTCACCCCTCCACTTT

abundance: .
j_gene: TRBJ1-1
d_gene: .
v_gene: TRBV20-1
CDR3aa: CSARRTEAFF
CDR3nt: TGCAGTGCTAGGAGGACAGAAGCTTTCTTT

abundance: .
j_gene: TRBJ2-3
d_gene: TRBD2
v_gene: TRBV5-4
CDR3aa: CASSLAGVLTDTQYF
CDR3nt: TGTGCCAGCAGCTTAGCGGGAGTACTCACAGATACGCAGTATTTT

abundance: .
j_gene: TRBJ1-1
d_gene: .
v_gene: TRBV4-2
CDR3aa: CASSQSELPGLNTEAFF
CDR3nt: TGTGCCAGCAGCCAATCCGAGCTTCCAGGGCTGAACACTGAAGCTTTCTTT

abundance: .
j_gene: TRBJ1-2
d_gene: .
v_gene: TRBV30
CDR3aa: CAWSVQAGVYGYTF
CDR3nt: TGTGCCTGGAGTGTACAGGCGGGGGTCTATGGCTACACCTTC

abundance: .
j_gene: TRBJ2-7
d_gene: TRBD1
v_gene: TRBV5-1
CDR3aa: CASSFEGGAGVEQYF
CDR3nt: TGCGCCAGCAGCTTCGAAGGGGGCGCGGGTGTCGAGCAGTACTTC

abundance: once
j_gene: TRBJ2-7
d_gene: .
v_gene: TRBV7-9
CDR3aa: CASSLTGYEQYF
CDR3nt: TGTGCCAGCAGCTTAACGGGCTACGAGCAGTACTTC

abundance: .
j_gene: TRBJ2-3
d_gene: TRBD2
v_gene: TRBV5-5
CDR3aa: CASSLASGGADTQYF
CDR3nt: TGTGCCAGCAGCTTGGCTAGCGGGGGGGCGGATACGCAGTATTTT

abundance: .
j_gene: TRBJ1-2
d_gene: .
v_gene: TRBV19
CDR3aa: CASSIVEQVYGYTF
CDR3nt: TGTGCCAGTAGTATAGTAGAACAGGTCTATGGCTACACCTTC

abundance: .
j_gene: TRBJ1-1
d_gene: TRBD1
v_gene: TRBV6-5
CDR3aa: CASSYSLGQGTEAFF
CDR3nt: TGTGCCAGCAGTTACTCCCTCGGACAGGGCACTGAAGCTTTCTTT

abundance: .
j_gene: TRBJ1-2
d_gene: .
v_gene: TRBV30
CDR3aa: CAWSVTGNYGYTF
CDR3nt: TGTGCCTGGAGTGTAACAGGGAACTATGGCTACACCTTC

abundance: .
j_gene: TRBJ1-4
d_gene: .
v_gene: TRBV5-1
CDR3aa: CASSERQATNEKLFF
CDR3nt: TGCGCCAGCAGCGAAAGACAGGCAACTAATGAAAAACTGTTTTTT

abundance: .
j_gene: TRBJ1-4
d_gene: TRBD1
v_gene: TRBV29-1
CDR3aa: CSVESARGRTNEKLFF
CDR3nt: TGCAGCGTTGAATCGGCCAGGGGGCGGACTAATGAAAAACTGTTTTTT